The T cell receptor beta chain described here comes from a study of cytomegalovirus exposure and HLA in healthy donors. Findings and limits, study-wide: The authors listed about 170 TCR beta chains as cytomegalovirus-associated.

A single count supports this clone. Its antigen is as yet unknown. Donors sampled were nominally healthy, though unrecorded immune exposures were likely. A multiplex PCR was run with 60 Vbeta primers and 13 Jbeta primers. TCRdb's copy holds only in-frame clones and misses some; the assay was immunoSEQ multiplex PCR. The table lists 100,000 to 150,000 clones, roughly 80% of them singletons. The CDR3 contains 16 residues. Trimming removed 5 bases from V and 7 bases from J, with 24 bases in between. The germline V gene has CDR1 LNHDA and CDR2 SQIVND (reference sequence). The sample taken for sequencing was PBMCs. The V and J genes are TRBV19 and TRBJ2-7; D is perhaps TRBD1 (6 bases). The receptor comes from a man under 40 in good health and CMV-seronegative. The CDR3 loop is CASSHFPGQGPSEQYF. Written as DNA, the CDR3 is TGTGCCAGTAGTCACTTTCCGGGACAAGGCCCTTCGGAGCAGTACTTC.